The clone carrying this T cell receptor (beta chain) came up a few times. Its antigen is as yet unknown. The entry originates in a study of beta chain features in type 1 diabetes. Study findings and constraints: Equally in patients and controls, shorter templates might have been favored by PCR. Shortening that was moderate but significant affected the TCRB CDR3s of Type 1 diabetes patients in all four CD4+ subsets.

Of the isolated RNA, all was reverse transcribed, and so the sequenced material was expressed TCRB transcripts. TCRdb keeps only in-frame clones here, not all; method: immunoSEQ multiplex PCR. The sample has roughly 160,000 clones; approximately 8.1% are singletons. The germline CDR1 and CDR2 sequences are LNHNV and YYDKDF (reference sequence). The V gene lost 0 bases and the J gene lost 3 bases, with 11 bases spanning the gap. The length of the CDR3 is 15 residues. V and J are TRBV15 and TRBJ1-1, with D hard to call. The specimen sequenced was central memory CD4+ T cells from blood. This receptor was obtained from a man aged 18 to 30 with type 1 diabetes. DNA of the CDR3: TGTGCCACCAGCAGAGATGCGGGTAAGGACACTGAAGCTTTCTTT. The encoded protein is CATSRDAGKDTEAFF.